Sequencing of this T cell receptor beta chain was carried out in a study of T-cell reconstitution after alpha-beta-depleted transplantation in children. Overall study findings and caveats: Surviving recipient T cells and thymic progenitors underlay high day-60 TCRbeta diversity in some patients.

This clonotype was counted many times. As yet, its antigen is unknown. Trimming removed 3 bases from V and 4 bases from J, with 5 bases in between. This CDR3 has 12 residues. For TCRbeta, the library was prepared with unique molecular identifiers. MiXCR, run by TCRdb on the PCR reads, gives a single entry per CDR3 protein. Of 200,000 to 300,000 distinct CDR3 sequences listed, around 25% are singletons. The material was PBMCs, obtained before TCRalphabeta/CD19-depleted stem cell transplant. J is TRBJ2-3 and V is TRBV12-3 or TRBV12-4, with D unclear. The source of this sequence is a girl aged 2 to 9 with Fanconi anemia, due to receive a stem cell transplant. The CDR3 DNA follows: TGTGCCAGCAGTTTCGGCCCAGATACGCAGTATTTT. Protein product: CASSFGPDTQYF.